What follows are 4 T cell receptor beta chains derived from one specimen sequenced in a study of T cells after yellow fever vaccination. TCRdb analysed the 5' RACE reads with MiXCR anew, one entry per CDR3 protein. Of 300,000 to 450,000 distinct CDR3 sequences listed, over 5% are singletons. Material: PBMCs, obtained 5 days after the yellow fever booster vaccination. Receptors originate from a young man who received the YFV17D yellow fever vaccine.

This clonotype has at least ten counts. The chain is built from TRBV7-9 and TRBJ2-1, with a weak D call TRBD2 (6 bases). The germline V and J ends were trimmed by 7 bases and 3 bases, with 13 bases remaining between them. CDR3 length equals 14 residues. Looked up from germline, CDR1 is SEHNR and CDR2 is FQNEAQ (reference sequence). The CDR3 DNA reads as TGTGCCAGCACCTGGCCCGGGAGCTACAATGAGCAGTTCTTC. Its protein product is CASTWPGSYNEQFF.

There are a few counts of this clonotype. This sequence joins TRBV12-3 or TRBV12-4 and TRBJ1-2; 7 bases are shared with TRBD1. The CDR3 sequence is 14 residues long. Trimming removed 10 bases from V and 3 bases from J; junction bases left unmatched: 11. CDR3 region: CATLSQTGDYGYTF. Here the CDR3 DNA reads TGTGCCACCCTATCCCAAACAGGGGACTATGGCTACACCTTC.

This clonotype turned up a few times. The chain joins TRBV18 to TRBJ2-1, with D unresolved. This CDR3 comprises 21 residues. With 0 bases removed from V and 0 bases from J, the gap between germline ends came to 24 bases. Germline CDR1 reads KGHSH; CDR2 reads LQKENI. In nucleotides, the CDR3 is TGTGCCAGCTCACCACCCAAGAATTTATCTCCTTTCTCCCCCTCCTACAATGAGCAGTTCTTC. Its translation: CASSPPKNLSPFSPSYNEQFF.

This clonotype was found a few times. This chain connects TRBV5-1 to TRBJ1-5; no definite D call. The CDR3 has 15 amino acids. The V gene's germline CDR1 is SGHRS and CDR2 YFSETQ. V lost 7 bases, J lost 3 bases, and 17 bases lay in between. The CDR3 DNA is TGCGCCAGCCGGCCAGACTTACGATTCAATCAGCCCCAGCATTTT. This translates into CASRPDLRFNQPQHF.